This entry features one T cell receptor beta chain sequence. Its antigen is still unknown. The data derive from a study of post-analysis software for immune sequencing data. Study results and limitations: Compared with controls, patients had more of about 5 TRBV segments, including TRBV5-6, TRBV5-1 and TRBV20-1. The study found significantly lower normalized Chao1 diversity in multiple sclerosis patients than in controls. When the samples were clustered directly with F measure, those that had been prepared in the same batch showed strong co-clustering.

Per the germline V gene, CDR1 is SQVTM and CDR2 is ANQGSEA. J lost 10 bases, V lost 3 bases, and 5 bases had no gene match. The CDR3 is 13 residues long. Prepared libraries of TCR beta cDNA carried unique molecular identifiers. From approximately 0.95 to 9.8 million T cells, 500,000 or so cDNA molecules were obtained. TCRdb independently ran MiXCR on the PCR reads; one entry per CDR3 protein. Of 450,000 to 650,000 distinct CDR3 sequences in the sample, roughly two fifths were seen once. The source of this sequence is a girl aged 10 to 17 with multiple sclerosis. Input material: blood. The chain recombines TRBV29-1 with TRBJ2-1; 11 bases align to TRBD2. The CDR3 region is CSVDHRLAGEQFF. CDR3 nucleotide sequence: TGCAGCGTTGATCATCGACTAGCGGGGGAGCAGTTCTTC.